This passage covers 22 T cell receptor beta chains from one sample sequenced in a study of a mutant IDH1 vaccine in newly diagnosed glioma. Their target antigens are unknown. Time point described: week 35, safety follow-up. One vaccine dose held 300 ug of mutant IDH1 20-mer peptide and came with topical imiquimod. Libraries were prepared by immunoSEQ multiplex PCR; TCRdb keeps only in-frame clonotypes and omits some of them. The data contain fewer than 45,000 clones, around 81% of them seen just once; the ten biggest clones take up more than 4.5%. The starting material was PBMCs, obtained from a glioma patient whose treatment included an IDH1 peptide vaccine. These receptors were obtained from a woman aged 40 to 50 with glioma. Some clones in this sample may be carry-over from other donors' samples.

The CDR3 region is CASSLWSFYLPIVNEQFF. The CDR3 region has the DNA TGTGCCAGCAGCTTATGGTCGTTTTACCTTCCGATAGTCAATGAGCAGTTCTTC. The V call is TRBV13, the J call TRBJ2-1; D not certain. Germline CDR1 is PRHDT and CDR2 is FYEKMQ (reference sequence). This CDR3 comprises 18 residues. V was clipped by 2 bases and J by 6 bases, with 23 bases between them.

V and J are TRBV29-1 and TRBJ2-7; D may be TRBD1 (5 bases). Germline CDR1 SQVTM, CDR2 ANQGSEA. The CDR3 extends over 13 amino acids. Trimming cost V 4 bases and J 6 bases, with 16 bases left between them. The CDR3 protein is CSVAAGLSGEQYF. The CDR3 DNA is TGCAGCGTTGCGGCAGGGCTCTCTGGCGAGCAGTACTTC.

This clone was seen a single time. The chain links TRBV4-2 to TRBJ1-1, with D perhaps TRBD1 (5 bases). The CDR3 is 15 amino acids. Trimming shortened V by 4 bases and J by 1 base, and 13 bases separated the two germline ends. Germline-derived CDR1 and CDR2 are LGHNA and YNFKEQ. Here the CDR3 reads CASSPRRDGNTEAFF. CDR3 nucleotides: TGTGCCAGCAGCCCACGCAGGGACGGGAACACTGAAGCTTTCTTT.

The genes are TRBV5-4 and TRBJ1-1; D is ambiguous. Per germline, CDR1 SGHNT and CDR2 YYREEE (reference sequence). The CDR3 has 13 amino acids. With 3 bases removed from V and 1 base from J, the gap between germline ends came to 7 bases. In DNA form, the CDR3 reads TGTGCCAGCAGCTCCGTCAAGAACACTGAAGCTTTCTTT. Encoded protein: CASSSVKNTEAFF.

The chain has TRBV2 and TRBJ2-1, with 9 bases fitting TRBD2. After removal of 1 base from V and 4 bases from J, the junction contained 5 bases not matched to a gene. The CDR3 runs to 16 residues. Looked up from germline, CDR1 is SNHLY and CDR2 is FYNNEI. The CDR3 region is CASSEGRRGGYNEQFF. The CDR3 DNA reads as TGTGCCAGCAGTGAAGGGAGGCGGGGGGGGTACAATGAGCAGTTCTTC.

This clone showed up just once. CDR3 amino acids: CASSDPGLLYEQYF. CDR3 sequence (DNA): TGTGCCAGCAGTGACCCGGGACTGCTCTACGAGCAGTACTTC. The chain has TRBV28 and TRBJ2-7; TRBD2 is a possible D gene (6 bases). There are 14 residues in the CDR3. Trimming stripped 5 bases from V and 3 bases from J, with 14 bases between. Germline loops: CDR1 MDHEN, CDR2 SYDVKM.

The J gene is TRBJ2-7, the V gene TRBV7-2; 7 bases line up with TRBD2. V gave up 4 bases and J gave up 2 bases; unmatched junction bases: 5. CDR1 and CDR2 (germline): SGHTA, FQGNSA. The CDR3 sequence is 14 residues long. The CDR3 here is CASSSTAGPYEQYF. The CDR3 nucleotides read TGTGCCAGCAGCTCCACAGCGGGGCCCTACGAGCAGTACTTC.

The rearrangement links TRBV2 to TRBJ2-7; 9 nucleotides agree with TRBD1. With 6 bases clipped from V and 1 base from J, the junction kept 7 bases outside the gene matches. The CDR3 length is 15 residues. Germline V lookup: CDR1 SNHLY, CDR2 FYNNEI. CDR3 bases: TGTGCCAGCAGGGACCGACAGGGGGTTTCCTACGAGCAGTACTTC. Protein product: CASRDRQGVSYEQYF.

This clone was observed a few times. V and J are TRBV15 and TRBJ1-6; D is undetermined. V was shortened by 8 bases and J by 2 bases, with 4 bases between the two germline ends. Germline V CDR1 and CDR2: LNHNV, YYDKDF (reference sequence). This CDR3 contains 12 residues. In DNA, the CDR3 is TGTGCCACCTCCACCTATAATTCACCCCTCCACTTT. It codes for CATSTYNSPLHF.

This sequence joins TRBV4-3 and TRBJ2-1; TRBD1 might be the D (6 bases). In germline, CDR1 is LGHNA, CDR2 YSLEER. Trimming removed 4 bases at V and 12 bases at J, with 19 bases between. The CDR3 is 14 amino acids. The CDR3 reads CASSPSLGGRGQFF. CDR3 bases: TGCGCCAGCAGCCCATCCTTAGGGGGTCGAGGGCAGTTCTTC.

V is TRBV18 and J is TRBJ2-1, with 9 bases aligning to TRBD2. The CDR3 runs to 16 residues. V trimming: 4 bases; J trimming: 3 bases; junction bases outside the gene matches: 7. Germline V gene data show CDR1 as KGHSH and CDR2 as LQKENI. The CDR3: CASSRQASGNYNEQFF. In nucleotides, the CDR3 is TGTGCCAGCTCACGTCAGGCTAGCGGGAACTACAATGAGCAGTTCTTC.

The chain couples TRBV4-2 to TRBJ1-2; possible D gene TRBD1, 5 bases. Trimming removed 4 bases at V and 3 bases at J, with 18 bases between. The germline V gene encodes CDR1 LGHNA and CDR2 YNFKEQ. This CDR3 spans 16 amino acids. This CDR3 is CASSPSAWGTDYGYTF. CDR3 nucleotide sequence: TGTGCCAGCAGCCCCTCCGCGTGGGGCACCGACTATGGCTACACCTTC.

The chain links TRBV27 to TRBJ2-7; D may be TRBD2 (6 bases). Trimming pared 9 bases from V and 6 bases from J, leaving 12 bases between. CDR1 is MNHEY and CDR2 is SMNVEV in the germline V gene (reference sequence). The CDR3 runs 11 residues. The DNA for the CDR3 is TGTGCCAGTGCGACTAGTCGCGAGCAGTACTTC. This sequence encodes CASATSREQYF.

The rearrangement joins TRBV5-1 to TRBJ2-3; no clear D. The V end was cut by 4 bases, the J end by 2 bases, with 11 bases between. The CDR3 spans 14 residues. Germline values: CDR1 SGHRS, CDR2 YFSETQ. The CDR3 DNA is TGCGCCAGCAGCCTGGGCTCCCACACAGATACGCAGTATTTT. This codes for CASSLGSHTDTQYF.

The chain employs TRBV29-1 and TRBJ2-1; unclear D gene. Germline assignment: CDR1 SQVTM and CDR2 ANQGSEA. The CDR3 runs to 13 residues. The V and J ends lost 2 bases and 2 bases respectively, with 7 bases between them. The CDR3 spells CSVERATYNEQFF. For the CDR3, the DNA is TGCAGCGTTGAAAGAGCAACCTACAATGAGCAGTTCTTC.

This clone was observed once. The CDR3: CASSEAKGNYGYTF. DNA for the CDR3: TGTGCCAGCAGTGAAGCGAAGGGTAACTATGGCTACACCTTC. The gene calls are TRBV6-1 and TRBJ1-2, with D hard to call. The CDR3 consists of 14 residues. V gave up 0 bases and J gave up 1 base, with 6 bases separating them. Per the germline V gene, CDR1 is MNHNS and CDR2 is SASEGT.

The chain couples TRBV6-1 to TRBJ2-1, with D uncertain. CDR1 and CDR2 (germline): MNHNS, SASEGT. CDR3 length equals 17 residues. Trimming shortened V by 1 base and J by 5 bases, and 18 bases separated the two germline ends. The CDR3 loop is CASSEEGPDWPDNEQFF. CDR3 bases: TGTGCCAGCAGTGAAGAGGGTCCCGACTGGCCAGACAATGAGCAGTTCTTC.

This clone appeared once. This CDR3 is CASSFTAPPQETQYF. The CDR3 nucleotides read TGTGCCAGCAGCTTTACCGCCCCCCCCCAAGAGACCCAGTACTTC. The rearrangement uses TRBV7-2 and TRBJ2-5; D is unresolved. Germline values: CDR1 SGHTA, CDR2 FQGNSA. V was cut by 3 bases and J by 1 base, with 12 bases left in between. The CDR3 is 15 residues long.

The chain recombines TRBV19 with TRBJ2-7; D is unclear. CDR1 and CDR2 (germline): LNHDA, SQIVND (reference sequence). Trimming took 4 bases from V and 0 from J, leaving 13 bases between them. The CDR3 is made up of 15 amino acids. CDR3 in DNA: TGTGCCAGTAGTACCCAGGCAGGTCGCTCCTACGAGCAGTACTTC. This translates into CASSTQAGRSYEQYF.

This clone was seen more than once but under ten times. The CDR3, as DNA: TGCGCCAGCAGCTCAAAGACGAGACTAGCGGGAGCGGTCGGGGAGCTGTTTTTT. Translated: CASSSKTRLAGAVGELFF. V is TRBV5-1 and J is TRBJ2-2; 12 bases match TRBD2. The ends lost 3 bases at V and 7 bases at J; junction bases unmatched: 13. In germline, CDR1 is SGHRS, CDR2 YFSETQ. The CDR3 consists of 18 residues.

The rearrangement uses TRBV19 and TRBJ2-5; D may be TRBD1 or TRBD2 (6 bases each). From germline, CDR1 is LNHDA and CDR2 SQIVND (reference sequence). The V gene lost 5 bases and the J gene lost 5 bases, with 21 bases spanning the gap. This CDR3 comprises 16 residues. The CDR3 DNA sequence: TGTGCCAGTAGTCCCGCCCTAGGGGGGCAGGGGGAGACCCAGTACTTC. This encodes CASSPALGGQGETQYF.

The CDR3 DNA sequence: TGTGCCAGCAGCTCTGACAGGTTGAACACTGAAGCTTTCTTT. Residues: CASSSDRLNTEAFF. The chain couples TRBV9 to TRBJ1-1; TRBD1 is a possible D gene (6 bases). Germline V gene data show CDR1 as SGDLS and CDR2 as YYNGEE. Between the trimmed V and J ends, which lost 4 bases and 0 bases, there was a span of 10 bases. This CDR3 has 14 residues.